The sequence of this T cell receptor (beta chain) was determined in a study of OX40 agonist ivuxolimab in advanced cancers. Using immunoSEQ multiplex PCR, the repertoire was profiled, and TCRdb retains in-frame clones only, with some absent. The top ten clones hold approximately 0.94% of a sample with approximately 70,000 clones, roughly nine tenths of them seen once. Germline lookup yields CDR1 SGHRS and CDR2 YFSETQ. V lost 4 bases to trimming and J lost 4 bases, with 8 bases between them. The CDR3 extends over 12 amino acids. The TCR was taken from an adult with an advanced solid tumor such as melanoma, head and neck, liver or kidney cancer. The rearrangement joins TRBV5-1 to TRBJ1-1; tentative D call: TRBD1 (5 bases). This specimen consisted of CD4+ or CD8+ T cells sorted from blood, obtained in a trial of the OX40 agonist ivuxolimab. CDR3: CASSEQGTEAFF. The CDR3 DNA reads TGCGCCAGCAGCGAGCAGGGCACTGAAGCTTTCTTT.